This entry lists 9 T cell receptor beta chains sequenced from one sample in a study of vaccination effects on CD4 cells after COVID-19. Antigens of these TCRs are unknown. Antigen-specific CD4+ T cells expanded by the ViraFEST assay with viral peptide pools were then sequenced. Culture proceeded for 9 to 11 days, and CD4+ T cells were then isolated. Participants completed two doses of the BNT162b2 or mRNA-1273 vaccine. Generated by immunoSEQ multiplex PCR, the TCRdb table keeps only in-frame clones and is missing some. Of 20,000 to 25,000 clones listed, roughly 81% are singletons. The sequencing here drew on CD4+ T cells from PBMCs cultured with SARS-CoV-2 spike peptides, taken after COVID-19 vaccination. The receptor set was obtained from a human donor who received a COVID-19 vaccine. Some clones in this sample may be carry-over from other donors' samples.

This clone counts as medium-sized (0.01 to 0.1%). This chain connects TRBV2 to TRBJ2-1, with D tentatively TRBD1 (5 bases). There are 15 residues in the CDR3. V lost 4 bases, J lost 2 bases, and 12 bases lay in between. CDR1 SNHLY and CDR2 FYNNEI come from the germline V gene. The CDR3 DNA reads as TGTGCCAGCAGTGTTTCTGGGGCGACCTACAATGAGCAGTTCTTC. Its translation is CASSVSGATYNEQFF. Full variable domain (rest looked up from reference TRBV2 and TRBJ2-1): EPEVTQTPSHQVTQMGQEVILRCVPISNHLYFYWYRQILGQKVEFLVSFYNNEISEKSEIFDDQFSVERPDGSNFTLKIRSTKLEDSAMYFCASSVSGATYNEQFFGPGTRLTVL.

The rearrangement uses TRBV10-1 and TRBJ2-3; the D is unclear. The V and J ends lost 5 bases and 5 bases respectively, with 5 bases between them. The CDR3 runs 11 residues. CDR1 is WNHNN and CDR2 is SYGVQD in the germline V gene (reference sequence). The CDR3 reads CASSWGDTQYF. The CDR3 nucleotides read TGCGCCAGCAGTTGGGGAGATACGCAGTATTTT.

This chain links TRBV19 with TRBJ1-1, with TRBD1 identical over 10 bases. Germline CDR1 and CDR2: LNHDA and SQIVND (reference sequence). CDR3 size: 15 residues. Unmatched junction bases numbered 4, after V lost 5 bases and J lost 1 base. CDR3 protein: CASSPGDRGNTEAFF. For the CDR3, the DNA is TGTGCCAGTAGTCCAGGGGACAGGGGGAACACTGAAGCTTTCTTT.

This clone has a handful of counts. The CDR3 coding sequence is TGTGCCAGCAGAGCCGAATCAGCGGCTGGGGCGCAGTATTTT. Its protein is CASRAESAAGAQYF. This chain uses TRBV2 with TRBJ2-3, with D perhaps matching TRBD2 (5 bases). This CDR3 is built from 14 residues. Trimming shortened V by 6 bases and J by 10 bases, and 20 bases separated the two germline ends. The germline gives CDR1 SNHLY, CDR2 FYNNEI.

The chain has TRBV15 and TRBJ1-2; TRBD1 might be the D (5 bases). This CDR3 contains 13 residues. CDR1 is LNHNV, CDR2 YYDKDF, per germline (reference sequence). V lost 1 base to trimming and J lost 5 bases, with 8 bases between them. CDR3 DNA sequence: TGTGCCACCAGCAGAGTCGGGGGGTATGGCTACACCTTC. Amino acids: CATSRVGGYGYTF.

The chain links TRBV2 to TRBJ2-2; D perhaps matches TRBD1 (5 bases). There are 15 residues in the CDR3. Trimming left V 1 base short and J 5 bases short, with 11 bases between. The V gene's germline CDR1 is SNHLY and CDR2 FYNNEI. CDR3 loop: CASSEEQGWTGELFF. The CDR3 nucleotides read TGTGCCAGCAGTGAAGAGCAGGGTTGGACCGGGGAGCTGTTTTTT.

The chain uses TRBV19 and TRBJ1-2; weak D call: TRBD1 (6 bases). V was trimmed by 5 bases and J by 6 bases, leaving 13 bases between them. The CDR3 consists of 13 residues. From germline, CDR1 is LNHDA and CDR2 SQIVND (reference sequence). CDR3 protein: CASSSQGFDGYTF. CDR3 DNA: TGTGCCAGTAGTTCACAGGGTTTCGATGGCTACACCTTC. Filled out from reference TRBV19 and TRBJ1-2, the complete variable domain reads DGGITQSPKYLFRKEGQNVTLSCEQNLNHDAMYWYRQDPGQGLRLIYYSQIVNDFQKGDIAEGYSVSREKKESFPLTVTSAQKNPTAFYLCASSSQGFDGYTFGSGTRLTVV.

This chain uses TRBV5-1 with TRBJ2-7, with D possibly matching TRBD1 (6 bases). CDR3 length: 13 amino acids. Germline V gene data show CDR1 as SGHRS and CDR2 as YFSETQ. Trimming stripped 2 bases from V and 3 bases from J, with 9 bases between. In DNA form, the CDR3 reads TGCGCCAGCAGCTTCGGGACAAACTACGAGCAGTACGTC. It yields the protein CASSFGTNYEQYV.

The V gene is TRBV2, the J gene TRBJ2-2, with 11 bases identical to TRBD2. Per germline, CDR1 SNHLY and CDR2 FYNNEI. This CDR3 comprises 17 residues. After removal of 4 bases from V and 7 bases from J, the junction contained 11 bases not matched to a gene. CDR3 protein: CASSVTLSSGGFGELFF. CDR3 DNA sequence: TGTGCCAGCAGTGTAACGCTATCTAGCGGGGGGTTCGGGGAGCTGTTTTTT.